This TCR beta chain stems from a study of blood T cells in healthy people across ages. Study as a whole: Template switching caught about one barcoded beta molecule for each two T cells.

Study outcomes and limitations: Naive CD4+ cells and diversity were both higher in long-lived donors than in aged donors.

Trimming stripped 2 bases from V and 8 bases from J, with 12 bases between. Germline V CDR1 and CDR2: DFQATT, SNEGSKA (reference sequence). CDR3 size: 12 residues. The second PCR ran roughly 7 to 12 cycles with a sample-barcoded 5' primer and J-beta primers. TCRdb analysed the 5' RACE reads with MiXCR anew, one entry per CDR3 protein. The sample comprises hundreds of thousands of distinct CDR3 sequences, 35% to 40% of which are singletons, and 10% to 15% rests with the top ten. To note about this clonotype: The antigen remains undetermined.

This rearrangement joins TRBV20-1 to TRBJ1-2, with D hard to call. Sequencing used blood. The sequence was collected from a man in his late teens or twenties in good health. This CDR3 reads CSARRALAGYTF. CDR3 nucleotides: TGCAGTGCTAGAAGGGCGTTGGCAGGCTACACCTTC.